This TCR beta chain was identified during a study of response to subunit inactivated influenza vaccine. Overall study results and limits: Every seasonal influenza vaccination brings in few new T cells, the authors suggested.

CDR1 is SGHTA, CDR2 FQGNSA, per germline. Unmatched junction bases numbered 5, after V lost 6 bases and J lost 5 bases. The CDR3 runs 15 residues. Each CDR3 protein gets one entry after TCRdb re-called the RT-PCR reads with MiXCR. The sample yields 800,000 or so distinct CDR3 sequences, 21% seen once. This clonotype was detected many times. What it binds is not known. The chain recombines TRBV7-2 with TRBJ2-5; 14 positions match TRBD2. The sequences come from PBMCs from blood, collected roughly 5 days after vaccination. This clonotype originated in a man aged 45-60 years who received an inactivated influenza vaccine. The DNA for the CDR3 is TGTGCCAGCAGTCCGACTAGCGGGGGGGCTGAGACCCAGTACTTC. Protein product: CASSPTSGGAETQYF. Combining the CDR3 with reference TRBV7-2 and TRBJ2-5 gives the whole variable domain GAGVSQSPSNKVTEKGKDVELRCDPISGHTALYWYRQSLGQGLEFLIYFQGNSAPDKSGLPSDRFSAERTGGSVSTLTIQRTQQEDSAVYLCASSPTSGGAETQYFGPGTRLLVL.